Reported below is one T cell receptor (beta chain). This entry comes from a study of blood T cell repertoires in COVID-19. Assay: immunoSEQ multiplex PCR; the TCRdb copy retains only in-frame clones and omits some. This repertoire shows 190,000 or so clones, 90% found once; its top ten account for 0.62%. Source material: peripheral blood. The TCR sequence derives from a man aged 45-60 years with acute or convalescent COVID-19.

The CDR3 is CASIELAGNTGELFF. DNA of the CDR3: TGTGCCAGTATCGAACTAGCGGGGAACACCGGGGAGCTGTTTTTT. The rearrangement links TRBV19 to TRBJ2-2, with 9 bases lining up with TRBD2. CDR1 is LNHDA, CDR2 SQIVND, per germline (reference sequence). J was trimmed by 1 base and V by 7 bases; bases with no gene match: 4. The CDR3 totals 15 residues.